These T cell receptor beta chains were read from a single sample in a study of blood T cell repertoires in COVID-19. Profiled with immunoSEQ multiplex PCR; TCRdb holds only in-frame clones, not every one. The sample carries around 430,000 clones, about 86% recorded once. Sequencing input: PBMCs or T cells enriched from blood (not recorded which). These TCRs come from a woman between 45 and 60 years old who had recovered from COVID-19. The CDR3 runs from the conserved cysteine through the conserved F or W. A D gene is named only where the DNA matches it firmly. Not every row has a clone size; where given, it reads once, few, many or a size class.

>TRBV7-9|.|TRBJ1-1|.
TGTGCCAGCAGTAAGATGGGGCAGGAAGCTTTCTTT
CASSKMGQEAFF
>TRBV19|few|TRBJ1-4|.
TGTGCCAGTAGTAGTTCCCCGACAGCTAATGAAAAACTGTTTTTT
CASSSSPTANEKLFF
>TRBV2|.|TRBJ1-2|.
TGTGCCAGCAGCAAAGACGTGGGAGGCTATGGCTACACCTTC
CASSKDVGGYGYTF
>TRBV11-2|.|TRBJ2-5|TRBD1
TGTGCCAGCAGCTTAGATACGTCAGGGGGTCTGGAGACCCAGTACTTC
CASSLDTSGGLETQYF
>TRBV5-1|.|TRBJ1-6|TRBD1
TGCGCCAGCAGCGGCGGACAGGCCAATTCACCCCTCCACTTT
CASSGGQANSPLHF
>TRBV28|.|TRBJ1-4|TRBD1
TGTGCCAGCAGTTTACCCCGGACAGGCGAAAAACTGTTTTTT
CASSLPRTGEKLFF
>TRBV27|once|TRBJ2-5|TRBD1
TGTGCCAGCCGTAAGACAGGGAAAGAGACCCAGTACTTC
CASRKTGKETQYF
>TRBV3-1/TRBV3-2|.|TRBJ2-7|.
TGTGCCAGCAGTCTATCAGGGTTGGCCTACGAGCAGTACTTC
CASSLSGLAYEQYF
>TRBV3-1/TRBV3-2|.|TRBJ2-1|TRBD1
TGTGCCAGCAGCCAGACCAGGAGGACAGGGGGCTACAATGAGCAGTTCTTC
CASSQTRRTGGYNEQFF
>TRBV7-9|.|TRBJ2-3|.
TGTGCCAGCAGCCAGACCAACCGGACTAGTGCGGGGGCTTTGGATACGCAGTATTTT
CASSQTNRTSAGALDTQYF
>TRBV7-8|few|TRBJ2-3|TRBD1
TGTGCCAGCACTAGGGACAGGGGGTTTCTGGGTAATGCCCCAGATACGCAGTATTTT
CASTRDRGFLGNAPDTQYF
>TRBV10-3|.|TRBJ1-2|TRBD1
TGTGCCATCAGTGAAGGGACAGGGGGCGGCTATGGCTACACCTTC
CAISEGTGGGYGYTF
>TRBV10-3|.|TRBJ2-2|.
TGTGCCATCAGTGAGTCGATCGGTTCCGGGGAGCTGTTTTTT
CAISESIGSGELFF
>TRBV7-9|.|TRBJ1-2|.
TGTGCCAGCAGCCCCACCCAAGGGGCTGGACATGGCTACACCTTC
CASSPTQGAGHGYTF
>TRBV9|.|TRBJ2-5|TRBD1
TGTGCCAGCAGCCTGGGGACAGAAGAGACCCAGTACTTC
CASSLGTEETQYF
>TRBV7-2|.|TRBJ2-1|TRBD2
TGTGCCACCGATAGCGGGGGGCGTTTAGGTGAGCAGTTCTTC
CATDSGGRLGEQFF
>TRBV7-9|.|TRBJ1-5|.
TGTGCCAGCAGCCTAACGACAGGCGGCAATCAGCCCCAGCATTTT
CASSLTTGGNQPQHF
>TRBV12-3/TRBV12-4|.|TRBJ1-1|.
TGTGCCAGCAGTTTAGGACAGACGGAAGCTTTCTTT
CASSLGQTEAFF
>TRBV6-5|.|TRBJ2-2|TRBD1
TGTGCCAGCAACCAGGGGGCTCTGACCGGGGAGCTGTTTTTT
CASNQGALTGELFF
>TRBV4-2|.|TRBJ2-7|.
TGTGCCAGCAGCCCGGTCGACAGTATGACTGACGAGCAGTACTTC
CASSPVDSMTDEQYF
>TRBV2|.|TRBJ2-1|.
TGTGCCAGCAGTGAAGCGCGGGGTTTGACAGACAATGAGCAGTTCTTC
CASSEARGLTDNEQFF
>TRBV10-3|.|TRBJ2-1|TRBD1
TGTGCCATCAGTGATTCAGGGGGCTCCTACAATGAGCAGTTCTTC
CAISDSGGSYNEQFF
>TRBV7-2|.|TRBJ2-1|TRBD1
TGTGCCAGCAGCTCGTGGACAGGGCCCTACAATGAGCAGTTCTTC
CASSSWTGPYNEQFF
>TRBV7-9|.|TRBJ1-2|.
TGTGCCAGCAGCTTAAGTCTGGCGGGACGGGATGGCTACACCTTC
CASSLSLAGRDGYTF
>TRBV27|once|TRBJ1-5|.
TGTGCCAGCAGCCAGACAGGATATCAGCCCCAGCATTTT
CASSQTGYQPQHF
>TRBV6-2/TRBV6-3|.|TRBJ1-1|TRBD1
TGTGCCAGCAGTCCCTGGACAGGGGGGACTGAAGCTTTCTTT
CASSPWTGGTEAFF
>TRBV19|.|TRBJ2-1|TRBD1
TGTGCCAGTGCGGGACAGGGAATCTATGAGCAGTTCTTC
CASAGQGIYEQFF
>TRBV6-6|.|TRBJ2-3|.
TGTGCGGGGGGATCCTATGGCACAGATACGCAGTATTTT
CAGGSYGTDTQYF
>TRBV5-6|.|TRBJ1-1|TRBD1
TGTGCCAGCAGCTTCTTGACAGGGAGCACTGAAGCTTTCTTT
CASSFLTGSTEAFF
>TRBV3-1/TRBV3-2|few|TRBJ1-3|TRBD1
TGTGCCAGCGGACATCAGGGGGCAGGAGGAAACACCATATATTTT
CASGHQGAGGNTIYF
>TRBV6-1|.|TRBJ2-6|TRBD1
TGTGCCAGCAGTGAGGACAGGGTAGCCAACGTCCTGACTTTC
CASSEDRVANVLTF
>TRBV24-1|.|TRBJ1-2|.
TGTGCCACCAGTGCGGGAGGTGGAGGGGGCTACACCTTC
CATSAGGGGGYTF
>TRBV18|.|TRBJ2-2|.
TGTGCCAGCTCCCAACGGGACAAACCCACCGGGGAGCTGTTTTTT
CASSQRDKPTGELFF
>TRBV7-2|.|TRBJ1-5|.
TGTGCCAGCAGCAAGTCGGACATAAATCAGCCCCAGCATTTT
CASSKSDINQPQHF
>TRBV28|.|TRBJ1-4|TRBD1
TGTGCCAGCAGTCTTAGGACAGGATCAACTAATGAAAAACTGTTTTTT
CASSLRTGSTNEKLFF
>TRBV4-1|.|TRBJ1-5|.
TGCGCCAGCAGCCAGGGGCCAGATTATAGCAATCAGCCCCAGCATTTT
CASSQGPDYSNQPQHF
>TRBV19|.|TRBJ1-5|.
TGTGCCAGTAGTATCCAGAACCAGGGGATAAGGAATCAGCCCCAGCATTTT
CASSIQNQGIRNQPQHF